Listed below are T cell receptor beta chains from one sample, sequenced in a study of cytomegalovirus exposure and HLA in healthy donors. Profiling relied on immunoSEQ multiplex PCR, and the TCRdb table lists in-frame clones only, not all of them. This sample's clone table lists around 75,000 clones. Specimen: PBMCs. The source is a boy younger than 18 in good health and CMV-seronegative. The CDR3 runs from the conserved cysteine through the conserved F or W. The order of the fields is D gene, V gene, J gene, CDR3 protein, CDR3 DNA. The D gene is left open where the match is weak.

D gene: NA; V gene: TRBV29-1; J gene: TRBJ2-3; CDR3 protein: CSVRRPTDTQYF; CDR3 DNA: TGCAGCGTTCGGCGGCCCACAGATACGCAGTATTTT
D gene: NA; V gene: TRBV5-4; J gene: TRBJ1-2; CDR3 protein: CASSSGGLGSYGYTF; CDR3 DNA: TGTGCCAGCAGCTCGGGGGGCCTAGGAAGCTATGGCTACACCTTC
D gene: NA; V gene: TRBV4-1; J gene: TRBJ2-3; CDR3 protein: CASSPQFTDTQYF; CDR3 DNA: TGCGCCAGCAGCCCCCAGTTCACAGATACGCAGTATTTT
D gene: TRBD2; V gene: TRBV4-2; J gene: TRBJ2-3; CDR3 protein: CASSQGGGPTDTQYF; CDR3 DNA: TGTGCCAGCAGCCAAGGCGGGGGACCCACAGATACGCAGTATTTT
D gene: NA; V gene: TRBV14; J gene: TRBJ2-2; CDR3 protein: CASSHPAGELFF; CDR3 DNA: TGTGCCAGCAGCCATCCGGCCGGGGAGCTGTTTTTT
D gene: TRBD2; V gene: TRBV6-1; J gene: TRBJ2-1; CDR3 protein: CASSEGLVHEQFF; CDR3 DNA: TGTGCCAGCAGTGAGGGACTAGTACATGAGCAGTTCTTC
D gene: TRBD2; V gene: TRBV11-2; J gene: TRBJ2-5; CDR3 protein: CASSHGGAETQYF; CDR3 DNA: TGTGCCAGCAGCCACGGGGGGGCCGAGACCCAGTACTTC
D gene: TRBD1; V gene: TRBV2; J gene: TRBJ2-1; CDR3 protein: CASSTDRVGFF; CDR3 DNA: TGTGCCAGCAGTACCGACAGGGTAGGGTTCTTC
D gene: TRBD1; V gene: TRBV15; J gene: TRBJ1-1; CDR3 protein: CATSAHQGANTEAFF; CDR3 DNA: TGTGCCACCAGCGCACATCAGGGGGCGAACACTGAAGCTTTCTTT
D gene: TRBD1; V gene: TRBV25-1; J gene: TRBJ2-7; CDR3 protein: CASSEGHGTEYYEQYF; CDR3 DNA: TGTGCCAGCAGTGAGGGTCACGGGACAGAGTACTACGAGCAGTACTTC
D gene: NA; V gene: TRBV11-1; J gene: TRBJ1-6; CDR3 protein: CASSPNAGRNSPLHF; CDR3 DNA: TGTGCCAGCAGCCCTAACGCAGGCCGTAATTCACCCCTCCACTTT
D gene: NA; V gene: TRBV30; J gene: TRBJ2-7; CDR3 protein: CAAGQGTHEQYF; CDR3 DNA: TGTGCCGCGGGGCAGGGTACCCACGAGCAGTACTTC
D gene: NA; V gene: TRBV6-5; J gene: TRBJ1-1; CDR3 protein: CASSAKRGKAEAFF; CDR3 DNA: TGTGCCAGCAGTGCGAAAAGGGGTAAGGCCGAAGCTTTCTTT
D gene: NA; V gene: TRBV11-2; J gene: TRBJ2-2; CDR3 protein: CASSLGQNTGELFF; CDR3 DNA: TGTGCCAGCAGCTTAGGGCAGAACACCGGGGAGCTGTTTTTT